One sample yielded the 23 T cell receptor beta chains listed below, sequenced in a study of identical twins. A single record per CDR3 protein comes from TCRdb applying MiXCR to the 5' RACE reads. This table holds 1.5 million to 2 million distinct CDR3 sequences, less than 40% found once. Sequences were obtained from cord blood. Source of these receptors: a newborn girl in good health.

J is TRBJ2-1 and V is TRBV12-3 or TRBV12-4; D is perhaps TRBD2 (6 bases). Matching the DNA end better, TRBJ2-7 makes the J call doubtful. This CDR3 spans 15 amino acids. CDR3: CASKRLGSSYNEQYF. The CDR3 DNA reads TGTGCCAGCAAGAGACTAGGGAGCTCCTACAATGAGCAGTACTTC.

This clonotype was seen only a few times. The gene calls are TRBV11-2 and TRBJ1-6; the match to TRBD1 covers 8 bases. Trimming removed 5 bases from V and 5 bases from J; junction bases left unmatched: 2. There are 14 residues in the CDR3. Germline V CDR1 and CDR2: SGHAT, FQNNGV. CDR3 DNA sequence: TGTGCCAGCAGCGAGACAGGGGATAATTCACCCCTCCACTTT. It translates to CASSETGDNSPLHF.

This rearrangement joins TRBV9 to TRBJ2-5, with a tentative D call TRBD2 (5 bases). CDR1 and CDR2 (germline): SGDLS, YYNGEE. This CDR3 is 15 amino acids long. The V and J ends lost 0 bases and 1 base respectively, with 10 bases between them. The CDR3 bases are TGTGCCAGCAGCGTAGCTTCCGGGGTCCAAGAGACCCAGTACTTC. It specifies CASSVASGVQETQYF.

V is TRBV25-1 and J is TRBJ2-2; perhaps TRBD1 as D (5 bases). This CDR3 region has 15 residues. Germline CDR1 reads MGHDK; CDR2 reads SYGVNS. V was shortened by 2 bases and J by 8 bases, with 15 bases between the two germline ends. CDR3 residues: CASSERLEGAGELFF. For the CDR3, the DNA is TGTGCCAGCAGTGAACGGCTAGAAGGGGCTGGGGAGCTGTTTTTT.

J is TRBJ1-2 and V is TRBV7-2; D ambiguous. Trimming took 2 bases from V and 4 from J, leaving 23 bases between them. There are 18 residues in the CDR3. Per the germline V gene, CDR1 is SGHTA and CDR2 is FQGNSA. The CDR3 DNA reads TGTGCCAGCAGCTTACTTCCGATTTCGGTCAGCGAGATCTATGGCTACACCTTC. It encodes CASSLLPISVSEIYGYTF.

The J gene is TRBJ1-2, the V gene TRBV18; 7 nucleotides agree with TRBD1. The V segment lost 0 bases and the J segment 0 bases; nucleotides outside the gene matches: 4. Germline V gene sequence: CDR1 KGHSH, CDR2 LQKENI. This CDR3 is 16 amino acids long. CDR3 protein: CASSPPNRGANYGYTF. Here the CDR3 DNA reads TGTGCCAGCTCACCACCGAACAGGGGAGCTAACTATGGCTACACCTTC.

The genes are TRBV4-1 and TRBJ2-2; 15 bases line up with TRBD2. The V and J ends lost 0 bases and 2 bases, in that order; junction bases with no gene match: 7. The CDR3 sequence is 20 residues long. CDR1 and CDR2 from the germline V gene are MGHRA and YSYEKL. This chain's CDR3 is CASSQDWTSGRALNTGELFF. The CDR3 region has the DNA TGCGCCAGCAGCCAAGATTGGACTAGCGGGAGGGCCTTAAACACCGGGGAGCTGTTTTTT.

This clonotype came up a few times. The CDR3 spells CSARDHPIAANYGYTF. The CDR3 nucleotides are TGCAGTGCTAGAGATCACCCTATTGCTGCTAACTATGGCTACACCTTC. The chain is built from TRBV20-1 and TRBJ1-2; no firm D call. From germline, CDR1 is DFQATT and CDR2 SNEGSKA (reference sequence). The CDR3 has 16 residues. The germline V and J ends were trimmed by 0 bases and 0 bases, with 14 bases remaining between them.

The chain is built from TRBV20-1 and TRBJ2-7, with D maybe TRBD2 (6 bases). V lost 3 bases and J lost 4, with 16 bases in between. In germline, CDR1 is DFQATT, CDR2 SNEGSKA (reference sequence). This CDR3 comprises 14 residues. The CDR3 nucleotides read TGCAGTGCTAGGGGAGGTACGGTCCTTTACGAGCAGTACTTC. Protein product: CSARGGTVLYEQYF.

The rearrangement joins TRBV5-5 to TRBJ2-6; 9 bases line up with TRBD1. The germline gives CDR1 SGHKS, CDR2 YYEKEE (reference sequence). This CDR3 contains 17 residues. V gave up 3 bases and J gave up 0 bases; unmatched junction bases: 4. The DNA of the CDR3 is TGTGCCAGCAGCTGGGGACAGGGATACTCTGGGGCCAACGTCCTGACTTTC. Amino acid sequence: CASSWGQGYSGANVLTF.

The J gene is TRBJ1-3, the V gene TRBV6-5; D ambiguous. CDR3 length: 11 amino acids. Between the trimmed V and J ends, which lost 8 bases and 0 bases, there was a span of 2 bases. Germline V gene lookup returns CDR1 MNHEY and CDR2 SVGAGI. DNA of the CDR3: TGTGCCAGCCACTCTGGAAACACCATATATTTT. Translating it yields CASHSGNTIYF.

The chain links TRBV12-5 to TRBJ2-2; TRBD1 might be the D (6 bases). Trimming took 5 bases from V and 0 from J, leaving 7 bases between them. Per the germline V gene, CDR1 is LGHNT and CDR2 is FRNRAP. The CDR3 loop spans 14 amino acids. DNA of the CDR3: TGTGCTAGTGGTGACAGGTCGAACACCGGGGAGCTGTTTTTT. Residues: CASGDRSNTGELFF.

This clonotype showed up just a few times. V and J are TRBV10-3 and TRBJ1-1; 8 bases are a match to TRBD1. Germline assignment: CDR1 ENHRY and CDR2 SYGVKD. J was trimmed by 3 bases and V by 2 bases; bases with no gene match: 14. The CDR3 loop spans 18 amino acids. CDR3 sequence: CAISEPLRRGRKDTEAFF. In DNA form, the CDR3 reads TGTGCCATCAGTGAGCCCCTTCGCAGGGGGCGTAAGGACACTGAAGCTTTCTTT.

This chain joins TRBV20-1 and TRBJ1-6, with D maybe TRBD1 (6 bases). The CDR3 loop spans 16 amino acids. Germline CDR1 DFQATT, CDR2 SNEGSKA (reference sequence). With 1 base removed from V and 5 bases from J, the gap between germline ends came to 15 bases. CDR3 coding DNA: TGCAGTGCTAGAGGTGTGGTGGGGGGCCATAATTCACCCCTCCACTTT. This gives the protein CSARGVVGGHNSPLHF.

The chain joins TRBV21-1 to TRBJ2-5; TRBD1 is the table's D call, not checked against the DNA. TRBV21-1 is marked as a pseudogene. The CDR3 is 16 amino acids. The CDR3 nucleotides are TGTGCCAGCAGCGACCCAGGACGGACACCCTACAATGAGCAGTACTTC. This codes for CASSDPGRTPYNEQYF.

CDR3 in amino acids: CSARIVAGVGDEQFF. The CDR3 DNA sequence: TGCAGTGCTAGGATTGTAGCGGGAGTAGGGGATGAGCAGTTCTTC. The chain links TRBV20-1 to TRBJ2-1, with 9 positions matching TRBD2. This CDR3 is built from 15 residues. Trimming at V came to 3 bases and at J to 8 bases, leaving 11 bases not matched to a gene. Germline V lookup: CDR1 DFQATT, CDR2 SNEGSKA (reference sequence).

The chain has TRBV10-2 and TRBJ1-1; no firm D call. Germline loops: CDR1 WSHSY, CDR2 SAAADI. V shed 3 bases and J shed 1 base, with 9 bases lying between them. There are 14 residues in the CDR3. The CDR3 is CASSDTVGNTEAFF. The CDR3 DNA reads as TGCGCCAGCAGTGATACAGTGGGGAACACTGAAGCTTTCTTT.

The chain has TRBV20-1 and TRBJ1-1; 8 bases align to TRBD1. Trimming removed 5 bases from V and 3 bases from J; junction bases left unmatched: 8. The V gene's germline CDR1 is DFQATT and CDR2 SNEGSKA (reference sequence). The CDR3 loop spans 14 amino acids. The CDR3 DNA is TGCAGTGCTCCCCGGACAGGGAGGGACACTGAAGCTTTCTTT. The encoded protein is CSAPRTGRDTEAFF.

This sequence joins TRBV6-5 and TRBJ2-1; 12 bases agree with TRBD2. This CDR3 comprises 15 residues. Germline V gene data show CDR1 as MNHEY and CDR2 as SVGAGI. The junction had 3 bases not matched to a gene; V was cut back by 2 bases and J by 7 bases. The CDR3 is CASSYGGLAGNEQFF. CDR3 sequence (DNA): TGTGCCAGCAGTTACGGAGGACTAGCGGGAAATGAGCAGTTCTTC.

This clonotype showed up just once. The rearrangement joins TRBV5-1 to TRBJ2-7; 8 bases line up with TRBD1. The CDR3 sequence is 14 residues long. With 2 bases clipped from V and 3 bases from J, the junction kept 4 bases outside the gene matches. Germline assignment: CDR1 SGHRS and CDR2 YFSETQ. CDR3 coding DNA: TGCGCCAGCAGCTTCGAGGGGACAGGCTACGAGCAGTACTTC. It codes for CASSFEGTGYEQYF.

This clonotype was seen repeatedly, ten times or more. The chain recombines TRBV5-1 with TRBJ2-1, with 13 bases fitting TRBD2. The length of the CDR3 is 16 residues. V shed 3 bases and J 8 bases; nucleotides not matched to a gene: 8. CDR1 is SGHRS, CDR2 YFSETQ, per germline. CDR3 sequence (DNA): TGCGCCAGCAGCTGGACTAGCGGGAGCATCGTAGATGAGCAGTTCTTC. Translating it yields CASSWTSGSIVDEQFF.

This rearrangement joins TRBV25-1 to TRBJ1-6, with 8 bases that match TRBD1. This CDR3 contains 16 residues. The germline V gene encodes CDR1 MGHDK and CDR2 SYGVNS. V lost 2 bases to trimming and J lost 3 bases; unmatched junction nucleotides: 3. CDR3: CASSEAGTGYNSPLHF. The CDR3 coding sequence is TGTGCCAGCAGTGAAGCGGGGACAGGCTATAATTCACCCCTCCACTTT.

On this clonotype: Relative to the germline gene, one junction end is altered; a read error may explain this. Here the CDR3 DNA reads TGTACCAGCAACCTAAAAAAGGACCGGACACAAGGCTACACCTTC. This sequence encodes CTSNLKKDRTQGYTF. The chain combines TRBV3-1 with TRBJ1-2, with D possibly being TRBD1 (5 bases). The CDR3 consists of 15 residues. Germline V gene data show CDR1 as LGHDT and CDR2 as YNNKEL (reference sequence).